This T cell receptor (beta chain) is from a study of patients and donors after allogeneic stem cell transplantation. TCRdb reprocessed the RT-PCR reads via MiXCR and lists one record per CDR3 protein. The sample lists approximately 140,000 distinct CDR3 sequences; about two fifths were seen once. Trimming took 6 bases from V and 11 from J, leaving 16 bases between them. Germline V gene lookup returns CDR1 MDHEN and CDR2 SYDVKM. The CDR3 spans 12 residues. The V call is TRBV28, the J call TRBJ1-1, with a weak D call TRBD1 (5 bases). This clonotype was obtained from a human donor who was either an allogeneic HSCT recipient or a stem cell or donor lymphocyte infusion donor (not recorded which). It is not recorded whose cells these are; they may come from a transplant donor. Material for sequencing was blood, either unsorted or a sorted T cell fraction (not recorded which). This CDR3 is CASSIGGGWAFF. In DNA form, the CDR3 reads TGTGCCAGCAGCATTGGGGGAGGGTGGGCTTTCTTT.